A single sample gave rise to the 6 T cell receptor beta chains below, sequenced in a study of T cell changes during pregnancy in multiple sclerosis (dated by TCRdb to the late 2010s). Receptor amplification or capture employed the immunoSEQ multiplex PCR assay. Imported from immuneACCESS, the table was reduced by TCRdb to in-frame sequences with V and J called. These copies leave out some clones; in studies compared against another copy, an unresolved V gene accounts for under half, and the cause of the remainder is not known. The table for this sample lists 30,000 to 40,000 clones; around 93% of them were counted only once. 0.3% to 0.45% of the sample comes from the top ten. The sample consisted of CD4+ T cells from peripheral blood mononuclear cells, taken in the second trimester of pregnancy. These TCRs come from a female donor with multiple sclerosis, enrolled in a pregnancy study.

The rearrangement joins TRBV19 to TRBJ1-2, with 7 bases matching TRBD1. The germline V gene encodes CDR1 LNHDA and CDR2 SQIVND (reference sequence). The length of the CDR3 is 14 residues. Trimming took 0 bases from V and 8 from J; bases not matched to a gene: 6. The CDR3 spells CASSIDVRTGGYTF. CDR3 nucleotide sequence: TGTGCCAGTAGTATAGATGTTAGGACAGGCGGCTACACCTTC.

This chain links TRBV21-1 with TRBJ2-4; the table names TRBD1, a call not compared with the DNA. TRBV21-1 represents a pseudogene. This CDR3 is built from 13 residues. In DNA, the CDR3 is TGTGCCAGCAGCGATAAGGGGGAGAACATTCAGTACTTC. Its translation is CASSDKGENIQYF.

V and J are TRBV4-3 and TRBJ1-2; 8 nucleotides match TRBD1. The CDR3 contains 17 residues. The trim removed 3 bases at V and 4 bases at J, leaving 13 bases unmatched. Per germline, CDR1 LGHNA and CDR2 YSLEER. The CDR3 DNA sequence: TGCGCCAGCAGCCAGCTCCATGACAGGGGCAGAATCTATGGCTACACCTTC. It encodes CASSQLHDRGRIYGYTF.

The rearrangement uses TRBV10-3 and TRBJ2-1; 7 bases match TRBD2. The germline V gene has CDR1 ENHRY and CDR2 SYGVKD. CDR3 length: 15 residues. V was pared by 0 bases and J by 5 bases, with 4 bases of the junction left unmatched. The CDR3 protein is CAISESGTTNNEQFF. In DNA form, the CDR3 reads TGTGCCATCAGTGAGTCCGGGACTACCAACAATGAGCAGTTCTTC.

V gene TRBV2 combines with J gene TRBJ1-1, with 8 positions matching TRBD1. Germline CDR1 reads SNHLY; CDR2 reads FYNNEI. This CDR3 comprises 14 residues. Trimming removed 7 bases from V and 5 bases from J; junction bases left unmatched: 9. The CDR3 nucleotides are TGTGCCAGCACTCAGGGGGCGGAATTGACTGAAGCTTTCTTT. Amino acid sequence: CASTQGAELTEAFF.

This rearrangement joins TRBV10-1 to TRBJ2-1; TRBD2 matches at 14 bases. J lost 6 bases, V lost 3 bases, and 4 bases had no gene match. The CDR3 consists of 16 residues. CDR1 WNHNN and CDR2 SYGVQD come from the germline V gene (reference sequence). The CDR3 coding sequence is TGCGCCAGCAGTGACCCGGGGACTAGCGGGAGCAATGAGCAGTTCTTC. Translation gives CASSDPGTSGSNEQFF.